This T cell receptor beta chain was observed in a study of shared clonotypes between healthy human individuals. This clone is a singleton in its sample. Germline CDR1 reads MNHNS; CDR2 reads SASEGT. There are 16 residues in the CDR3. V was trimmed by 4 bases and J by 2 bases, leaving 15 bases between them. The repertoire was sequenced with immunoSEQ multiplex PCR; TCRdb's copy has only in-frame clones and lacks some. The sample lists about 1 million clones, 75% occurring once. Input material: memory CD4+ T cells sorted from blood. Documented subset: CD45RA-negative fraction. The sequence was obtained from a man aged 18 to 29 in good health. This chain links TRBV6-1 with TRBJ2-1, with D perhaps TRBD1 (6 bases). CDR3 coding DNA: TGTGCCAGCAGTGCGTCACCCGGACAGACCTACAATGAGCAGTTCTTC. Amino acid sequence: CASSASPGQTYNEQFF.